This T cell receptor beta chain emerged from a study of T cell responses to AZD1222 COVID-19 vaccine. Generated by immunoSEQ multiplex PCR, the TCRdb table keeps only in-frame clones and is missing some. The sample includes 63,000 or so clones, about 85% of them seen just once. The CDR3 loop spans 15 amino acids. The V and J ends lost 1 base and 8 bases respectively, with 13 bases between them. Germline lookup yields CDR1 SGDLS and CDR2 YYNGEE. The input for sequencing was peripheral blood, taken on day 0 of AZD1222 vaccination. The TCR originated in an adult in good health. The V and J genes are TRBV9 and TRBJ1-6; weak D call: TRBD1 (5 bases). DNA of the CDR3: TGTGCCAGCAGCGTATCCGGCAGGGTAGATTCACCCCTCCACTTT. Translating it yields CASSVSGRVDSPLHF. Full variable domain (outside the CDR3, taken from reference TRBV9 and TRBJ1-6): DSGVTQTPKHLITATGQRVTLRCSPRSGDLSVYWYQQSLDQGLQFLIQYYNGEERAKGNILERFSAQQFPDLHSELNLSSLELGDSALYFCASSVSGRVDSPLHFGNGTRLTVT.